The 27 T cell receptor beta chains in this list originate from one sample, sequenced in a study of shared clonotypes between healthy human individuals. Profiling relied on immunoSEQ multiplex PCR, and the TCRdb table lists in-frame clones only, not all of them. The repertoire holds 2 million to 2.5 million clones, with 85% to 95% as singletons. Sequencing was performed on naive CD4+ T cells from PBMCs. Indicated subset: CD45RA+ positively selected. These receptors were collected from a man younger than 30 in good health. Some clones in this sample may be carry-over from other donors' samples.

In DNA, the CDR3 is TGTGCCAGCAGTTTACCTGCACAGAATAATCAGCCCCAGCATTTT. The encoded protein is CASSLPAQNNQPQHF. The chain combines TRBV28 with TRBJ1-5; D is undetermined. This CDR3 region has 15 residues. Germline CDR1 MDHEN, CDR2 SYDVKM. Trimming cost V 2 bases and J 4 bases, with 12 bases left between them.

The chain employs TRBV5-1 and TRBJ2-5; D might be TRBD2 (6 bases). Germline V gene data show CDR1 as SGHRS and CDR2 as YFSETQ. This CDR3 region has 12 residues. Trimming stripped 5 bases from V and 3 bases from J, with 8 bases between. For the CDR3, the DNA is TGCGCCAGCAGGCGGGATGAAGAGACCCAGTACTTC. Amino acids: CASRRDEETQYF.

The chain couples TRBV14 to TRBJ2-3; no definite D call. The length of the CDR3 is 18 residues. The germline V gene has CDR1 SGHDN and CDR2 FVKESK. V lost 0 bases, J lost 0 bases, and 16 bases lay in between. The CDR3 region is CASSQDPRAKPSTDTQYF. As DNA, the CDR3 is TGTGCCAGCAGCCAAGATCCACGGGCCAAACCTAGCACAGATACGCAGTATTTT.

The V and J genes are TRBV30 and TRBJ1-2; D gene unclear. The CDR3 is made up of 13 amino acids. Trimming left V 2 bases short and J 4 bases short, with 11 bases between. Germline CDR1 GTSNPN, CDR2 SVGIG (reference sequence). The CDR3 sequence is CAWSTQATYGYTF. Here the CDR3 DNA reads TGTGCCTGGAGTACTCAGGCGACCTATGGCTACACCTTC.

The chain uses TRBV7-2 and TRBJ2-7; TRBD1 is a possible D gene (6 bases). V was pared by 1 base and J by 3 bases, with 7 bases between. Germline CDR1 SGHTA, CDR2 FQGNSA. The CDR3 consists of 13 residues. DNA for the CDR3: TGTGCCAGCAGCTTAGGAGGGGGCTACGAGCAGTACTTC. It codes for CASSLGGGYEQYF. Full variable domain (outside the CDR3, taken from reference TRBV7-2 and TRBJ2-7): GAGVSQSPSNKVTEKGKDVELRCDPISGHTALYWYRQSLGQGLEFLIYFQGNSAPDKSGLPSDRFSAERTGGSVSTLTIQRTQQEDSAVYLCASSLGGGYEQYFGPGTRLTVT.

The rearrangement links TRBV5-4 to TRBJ2-1, with 7 bases identical to TRBD2. The CDR3 has 16 amino acids. The V segment lost 2 bases and the J segment 0 bases; nucleotides outside the gene matches: 5. CDR1 is SGHNT, CDR2 YYREEE, per germline (reference sequence). The chain's CDR3 is CASSFSGASSYNEQFF. The CDR3 DNA reads as TGTGCCAGCAGCTTCAGCGGGGCTAGCTCCTACAATGAGCAGTTCTTC.

This chain joins TRBV5-1 and TRBJ1-2; maybe TRBD1 (6 bases). Per the germline V gene, CDR1 is SGHRS and CDR2 is YFSETQ. The ends were cut back, 0 bases at V and 8 bases at J, with 20 bases in the middle. This CDR3 is built from 16 residues. CDR3 sequence: CASSLGQAIAAAGYTF. DNA for the CDR3: TGCGCCAGCAGCTTGGGACAGGCGATAGCCGCTGCGGGCTACACCTTC.

The chain employs TRBV28 and TRBJ2-7, with 12 bases identical to TRBD1. CDR1 is MDHEN, CDR2 SYDVKM, per germline. The CDR3 is made up of 15 amino acids. V lost 5 bases to trimming and J lost 4 bases; unmatched junction nucleotides: 6. CDR3: CASSQPGQGAYEQYF. CDR3 in DNA: TGTGCCAGCAGTCAACCGGGACAGGGGGCTTACGAGCAGTACTTC.

The chain uses TRBV28 and TRBJ1-2, with D possibly being TRBD1 (6 bases). Germline CDR1 is MDHEN and CDR2 is SYDVKM. The CDR3 extends over 18 amino acids. Deletions cut 5 bases from V and 0 bases from J, with 22 bases between. This CDR3 is CASSPLGGPNLANYGYTF. Here the CDR3 DNA reads TGTGCCAGCAGTCCCCTAGGGGGGCCCAACCTAGCTAACTATGGCTACACCTTC.

This clone occurred once. The V call is TRBV14, the J call TRBJ2-6, with D possibly TRBD1 on 5 matching bases. This CDR3 has 16 residues. The V gene's germline CDR1 is SGHDN and CDR2 FVKESK. Trimming left V 4 bases short and J 0 bases short, with 10 bases between. In DNA, the CDR3 is TGTGCCAGCAGCCTGAGACAGCCCTCTGGGGCCAACGTCCTGACTTTC. Translating it yields CASSLRQPSGANVLTF.

The V gene is TRBV2, the J gene TRBJ2-7; D unclear. Per the germline V gene, CDR1 is SNHLY and CDR2 is FYNNEI. Deletions cut 7 bases from V and 2 bases from J, with 27 bases between. This CDR3 is built from 18 residues. DNA for the CDR3: TGTGCCAGCATCTCCCTCGCTGGCGGATCGGCGATCCCCTACGAGCAGTACTTC. This encodes CASISLAGGSAIPYEQYF.

A word on this clone: The sample holds other DNA sequences that translate to the same CDR3. CDR3 loop: CASSYSPGNSYEQYF. CDR3 nucleotide sequence: TGTGCCAGCAGTTACTCTCCGGGCAACTCCTACGAGCAGTACTTC. This chain links TRBV6-5 with TRBJ2-7, with D unclear. Per the germline V gene, CDR1 is MNHEY and CDR2 is SVGAGI. V lost 0 bases and J lost 0, with 9 bases in between. This CDR3 region has 15 residues.

The J gene is TRBJ1-3, the V gene TRBV28; tentative D call: TRBD1 (5 bases). Trimming shortened V by 0 bases and J by 0 bases, and 12 bases separated the two germline ends. The CDR3 runs 17 residues. Germline V CDR1 and CDR2: MDHEN, SYDVKM. In DNA, the CDR3 is TGTGCCAGCAGTTTATGGGGGGGGTTAAGCTCTGGAAACACCATATATTTT. Protein: CASSLWGGLSSGNTIYF.

The V and J genes are TRBV28 and TRBJ1-2; TRBD1 matches at 9 bases. V dropped 11 bases and J dropped 4; count of bases not matched to a gene: 8. Germline V gene sequence: CDR1 MDHEN, CDR2 SYDVKM. The CDR3 totals 13 residues. CDR3 sequence reads: CAAGDRVVYGYTF. In nucleotides, the CDR3 is TGTGCCGCTGGGGACAGGGTGGTCTATGGCTACACCTTC.

The chain has TRBV19 and TRBJ2-5; D is ambiguous. The germline CDR1 and CDR2 sequences are LNHDA and SQIVND (reference sequence). This CDR3 comprises 11 residues. V lost 6 bases and J lost 2, with 4 bases in between. CDR3 sequence reads: CASRRQETQYF. CDR3 nucleotide sequence: TGTGCCAGTAGGAGACAAGAGACCCAGTACTTC.

V gene TRBV5-1 combines with J gene TRBJ1-2; no clear D. Trimming removed 1 base at V and 6 bases at J, with 10 bases between. This CDR3 region has 13 residues. Germline CDR1 SGHRS, CDR2 YFSETQ. The CDR3 here is CASSLRYGDGYTF. CDR3 coding DNA: TGCGCCAGCAGCTTGCGTTACGGGGATGGCTACACCTTC.

In this sample, this clone turned up once. The V call is TRBV28, the J call TRBJ1-1, with D possibly TRBD1 on 6 matching bases. Per the germline V gene, CDR1 is MDHEN and CDR2 is SYDVKM. The V end was cut by 6 bases, the J end by 7 bases, with 18 bases between. The CDR3 length is 14 residues. CDR3 coding DNA: TGTGCCAGCAGCCAACAAAATTACAGGGATGAAGCTTTCTTT. Translation gives CASSQQNYRDEAFF.

The chain employs TRBV6-5 and TRBJ2-7, with D unclear. The CDR3 extends over 14 amino acids. Germline V gives CDR1 MNHEY, CDR2 SVGAGI. V was trimmed by 5 bases and J by 4 bases, leaving 15 bases between them. The CDR3 DNA reads TGTGCCAGCAGTGACCTCGGACCTGGATACGAGCAGTACTTC. This encodes CASSDLGPGYEQYF.

This chain connects TRBV28 to TRBJ2-1; 9 bases are a match to TRBD1. Trimming took 2 bases from V and 2 from J; bases not matched to a gene: 1. Germline V gene data show CDR1 as MDHEN and CDR2 as SYDVKM. The CDR3 loop spans 15 amino acids. The CDR3 here is CASSLRTGAYNEQFF. The CDR3 DNA reads TGTGCCAGCAGTTTAAGGACAGGGGCCTACAATGAGCAGTTCTTC.

The chain is built from TRBV7-2 and TRBJ2-5; D possibly corresponds to TRBD1 (5 bases). This CDR3 is 14 amino acids long. Trimming shortened V by 10 bases and J by 9 bases, and 24 bases separated the two germline ends. Germline CDR1 and CDR2: SGHTA and FQGNSA. The CDR3 spells CAIPEGAPSRAQYF. The CDR3 DNA reads TGTGCCATCCCGGAAGGGGCACCCAGCCGCGCCCAGTACTTC.

This clone was recorded once. Other DNA sequences within the sample encode an identical CDR3. The rearrangement uses TRBV7-3 and TRBJ2-3, with 10 bases that match TRBD2. The CDR3 is 15 residues long. In germline, CDR1 is SGHTA, CDR2 FQGTGA. Germline trimming cut 3 bases from V and 4 bases from J; bases unmatched to any gene: 4. The CDR3 coding sequence is TGTGCCAGCAGCTTCTCTAGCGGGAGCGCAGATACGCAGTATTTT. It specifies CASSFSSGSADTQYF.

The rearrangement joins TRBV5-1 to TRBJ2-2, with TRBD2 as a possible D gene (5 bases). The CDR3 runs to 16 residues. CDR1 is SGHRS, CDR2 YFSETQ, per germline. V was pared by 1 base and J by 0 bases, with 10 bases between. CDR3 DNA sequence: TGCGCCAGCAGCTTGCAGACTACCCCGAACACCGGGGAGCTGTTTTTT. Amino acid sequence: CASSLQTTPNTGELFF.

V gene TRBV7-9 combines with J gene TRBJ2-2; no definite D call. CDR1 is SEHNR, CDR2 FQNEAQ, per germline (reference sequence). The ends were cut back, 5 bases at V and 3 bases at J, with 16 bases in the middle. CDR3 size: 16 residues. The CDR3 is CASSPPQVVHTGELFF. The CDR3 coding sequence is TGTGCCAGCAGCCCACCCCAGGTAGTACACACCGGGGAGCTGTTTTTT.

This clone was observed a single time. The chain combines TRBV29-1 with TRBJ1-1; D remains ambiguous. Germline CDR1 is SQVTM and CDR2 is ANQGSEA. CDR3 length: 15 amino acids. The ends were cut back, 0 bases at V and 1 base at J, with 12 bases in the middle. In DNA form, the CDR3 reads TGCAGCGTTGAAGAGGGCAGCCGAACGAACACTGAAGCTTTCTTT. Translating gives CSVEEGSRTNTEAFF.

The V call is TRBV9, the J call TRBJ2-5; D remains unclear. Germline V gene data show CDR1 as SGDLS and CDR2 as YYNGEE. V dropped 10 bases and J dropped 5 bases, with 6 bases sitting between them. The CDR3 totals 9 residues. As DNA, the CDR3 is TGTGCCGCCAGGGAGACCCAGTACTTC. This sequence encodes CAARETQYF.

The rearrangement links TRBV28 to TRBJ1-4; D possibly corresponds to TRBD1 (6 bases). The CDR3 is 14 amino acids. The germline V and J ends were trimmed by 8 bases and 0 bases, with 10 bases remaining between them. Germline V gives CDR1 MDHEN, CDR2 SYDVKM. This CDR3 is CASARTATNEKLFF. The CDR3 DNA follows: TGTGCCAGCGCCCGGACAGCAACTAATGAAAAACTGTTTTTT.

The chain has TRBV28 and TRBJ1-2; D remains ambiguous. CDR1 MDHEN and CDR2 SYDVKM come from the germline V gene. Trimming stripped 6 bases from V and 5 bases from J, with 16 bases between. The CDR3 extends over 14 amino acids. The chain's CDR3 is CASRSMRAAYGYTF. Here the CDR3 DNA reads TGTGCCAGCAGGTCGATGAGGGCCGCTTATGGCTACACCTTC.